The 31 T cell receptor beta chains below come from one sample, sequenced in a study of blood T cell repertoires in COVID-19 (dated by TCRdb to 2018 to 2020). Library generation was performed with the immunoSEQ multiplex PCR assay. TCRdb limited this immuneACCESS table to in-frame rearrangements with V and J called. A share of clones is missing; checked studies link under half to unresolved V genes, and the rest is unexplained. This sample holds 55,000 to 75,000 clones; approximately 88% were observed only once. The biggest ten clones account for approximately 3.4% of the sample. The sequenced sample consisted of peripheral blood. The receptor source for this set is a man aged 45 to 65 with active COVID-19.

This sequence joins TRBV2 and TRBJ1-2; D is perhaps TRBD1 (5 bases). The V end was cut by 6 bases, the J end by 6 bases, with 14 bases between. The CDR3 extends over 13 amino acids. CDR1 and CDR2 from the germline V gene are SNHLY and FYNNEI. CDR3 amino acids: CASRLDNRHGYTF. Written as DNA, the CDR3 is TGTGCCAGCAGACTGGACAACAGGCATGGCTACACCTTC.

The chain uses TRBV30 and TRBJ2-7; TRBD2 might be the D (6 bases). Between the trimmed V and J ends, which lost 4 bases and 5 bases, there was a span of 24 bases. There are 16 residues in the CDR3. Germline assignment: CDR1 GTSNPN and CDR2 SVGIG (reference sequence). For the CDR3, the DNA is TGTGCCTGGACCCGAAGGTTGGAGGGATACGGGAACGAGCAGTACTTC. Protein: CAWTRRLEGYGNEQYF.

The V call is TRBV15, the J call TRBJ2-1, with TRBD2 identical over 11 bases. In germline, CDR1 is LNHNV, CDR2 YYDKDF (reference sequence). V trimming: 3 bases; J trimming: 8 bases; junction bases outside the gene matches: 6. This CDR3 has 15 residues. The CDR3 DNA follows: TGTGCCACCAGCAGTTCTAGCGGGGGGTTCGATGAGCAGTTCTTC. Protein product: CATSSSSGGFDEQFF.

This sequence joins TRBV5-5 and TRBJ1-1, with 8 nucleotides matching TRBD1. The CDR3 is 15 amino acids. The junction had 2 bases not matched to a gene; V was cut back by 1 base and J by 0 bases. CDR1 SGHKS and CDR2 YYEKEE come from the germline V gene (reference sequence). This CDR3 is CASSLYRGMNTEAFF. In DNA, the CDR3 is TGTGCCAGCAGCTTGTACAGGGGGATGAACACTGAAGCTTTCTTT.

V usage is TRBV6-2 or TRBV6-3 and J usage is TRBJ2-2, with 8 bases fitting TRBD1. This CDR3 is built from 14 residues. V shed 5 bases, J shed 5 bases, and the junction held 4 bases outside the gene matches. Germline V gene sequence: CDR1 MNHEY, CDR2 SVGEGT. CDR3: CASSNQGATGELFF. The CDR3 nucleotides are TGTGCCAGCAGTAACCAGGGGGCGACCGGGGAGCTGTTTTTT.

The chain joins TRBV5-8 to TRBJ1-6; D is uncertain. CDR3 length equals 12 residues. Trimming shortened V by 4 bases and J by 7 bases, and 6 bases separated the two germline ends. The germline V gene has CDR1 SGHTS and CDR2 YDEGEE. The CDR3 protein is CASSHINSPLHF. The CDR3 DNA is TGTGCCAGCAGCCACATCAATTCACCCCTCCACTTT. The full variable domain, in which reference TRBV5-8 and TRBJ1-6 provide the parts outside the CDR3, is EAGVTQSPTHLIKTRGQQATLRCSPISGHTSVYWYQQALGLGLQFLLWYDEGEERNRGNFPPRFSGRQFPNYSSELNVNALELEDSALYLCASSHINSPLHFGNGTRLTVT.

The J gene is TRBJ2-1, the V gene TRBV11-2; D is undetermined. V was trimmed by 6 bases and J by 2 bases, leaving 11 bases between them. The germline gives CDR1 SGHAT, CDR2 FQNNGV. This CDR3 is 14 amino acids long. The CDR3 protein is CASRSVRTYNEQFF. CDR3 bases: TGTGCCAGCAGATCGGTCCGAACCTACAATGAGCAGTTCTTC.

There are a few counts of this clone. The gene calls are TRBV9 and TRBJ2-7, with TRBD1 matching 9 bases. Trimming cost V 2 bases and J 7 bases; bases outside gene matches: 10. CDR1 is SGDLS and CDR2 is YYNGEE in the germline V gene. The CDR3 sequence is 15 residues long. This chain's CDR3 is CASSVRGDRVGEQYF. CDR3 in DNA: TGTGCCAGCAGCGTCCGAGGGGACAGGGTGGGGGAGCAGTACTTC. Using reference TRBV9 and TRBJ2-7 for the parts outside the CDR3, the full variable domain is DSGVTQTPKHLITATGQRVTLRCSPRSGDLSVYWYQQSLDQGLQFLIQYYNGEERAKGNILERFSAQQFPDLHSELNLSSLELGDSALYFCASSVRGDRVGEQYFGPGTRLTVT.

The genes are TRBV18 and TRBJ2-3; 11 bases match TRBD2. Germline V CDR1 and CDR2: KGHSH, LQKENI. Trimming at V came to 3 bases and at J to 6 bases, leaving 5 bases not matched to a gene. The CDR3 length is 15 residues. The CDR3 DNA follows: TGTGCCAGCTCACCGGAACTAGCGGGGGTGGATACGCAGTATTTT. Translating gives CASSPELAGVDTQYF.

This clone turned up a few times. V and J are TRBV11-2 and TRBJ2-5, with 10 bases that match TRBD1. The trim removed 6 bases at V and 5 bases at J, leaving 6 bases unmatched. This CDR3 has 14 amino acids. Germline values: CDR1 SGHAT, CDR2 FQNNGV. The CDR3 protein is CASRLTGGEETQYF. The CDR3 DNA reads TGTGCCAGCAGGTTGACAGGGGGCGAGGAGACCCAGTACTTC.

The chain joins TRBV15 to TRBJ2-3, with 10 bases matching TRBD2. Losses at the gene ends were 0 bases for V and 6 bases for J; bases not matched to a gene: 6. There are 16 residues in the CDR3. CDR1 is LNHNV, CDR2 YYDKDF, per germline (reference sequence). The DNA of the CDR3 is TGTGCCACCAGCAGAGATCTAAGCGGGGGGGAGGATACGCAGTATTTT. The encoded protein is CATSRDLSGGEDTQYF.

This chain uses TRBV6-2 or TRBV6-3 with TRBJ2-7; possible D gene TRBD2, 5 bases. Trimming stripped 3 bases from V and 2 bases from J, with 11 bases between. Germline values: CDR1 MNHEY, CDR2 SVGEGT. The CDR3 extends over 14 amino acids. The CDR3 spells CASSYNRGAYEQYF. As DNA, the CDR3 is TGTGCCAGCAGTTATAATCGGGGAGCCTACGAGCAGTACTTC.

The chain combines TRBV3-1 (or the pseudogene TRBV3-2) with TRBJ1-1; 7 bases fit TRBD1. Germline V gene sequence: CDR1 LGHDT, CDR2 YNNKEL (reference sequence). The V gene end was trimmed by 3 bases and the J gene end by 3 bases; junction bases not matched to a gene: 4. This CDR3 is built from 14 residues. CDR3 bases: TGTGCCAGCAGCCAGACAGGGTTTGACACTGAAGCTTTCTTT. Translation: CASSQTGFDTEAFF.

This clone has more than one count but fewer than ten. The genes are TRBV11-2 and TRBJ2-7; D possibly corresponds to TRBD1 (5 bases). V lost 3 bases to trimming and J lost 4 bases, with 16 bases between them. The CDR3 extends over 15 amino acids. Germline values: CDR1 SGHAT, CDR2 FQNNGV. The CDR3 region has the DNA TGTGCCAGCAGCTTCAATCCCCAGGGAAAGTACGAGCAGTACTTC. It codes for CASSFNPQGKYEQYF.

CDR3 nucleotides: TGTGCCAGCAGTTACGGAGGCCTTAGGAGGTACGAGCAGTACTTC. Amino acid sequence: CASSYGGLRRYEQYF. This chain uses TRBV6-5 with TRBJ2-7; TRBD2 might be the D (5 bases). The germline V gene encodes CDR1 MNHEY and CDR2 SVGAGI. V lost 2 bases and J 4 bases, leaving 15 bases between the germline ends. This CDR3 is 15 amino acids long.

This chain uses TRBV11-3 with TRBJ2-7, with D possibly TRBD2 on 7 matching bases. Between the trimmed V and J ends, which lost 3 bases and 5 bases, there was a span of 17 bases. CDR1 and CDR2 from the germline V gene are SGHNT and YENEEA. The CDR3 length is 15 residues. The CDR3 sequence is CASSFEGRGANEQYF. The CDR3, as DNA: TGTGCCAGCAGCTTCGAGGGTCGGGGGGCCAACGAGCAGTACTTC.

The CDR3: CASSLDGQGSTDTQYF. The CDR3 DNA sequence: TGTGCCAGCAGCTTAGATGGGCAGGGAAGCACAGATACGCAGTATTTT. The V call is TRBV11-3, the J call TRBJ2-3; possible D gene TRBD1, 5 bases. The CDR3 is made up of 16 amino acids. Per the germline V gene, CDR1 is SGHNT and CDR2 is YENEEA. V was cut by 0 bases and J by 0 bases, with 10 bases left in between. The whole variable domain, remainder taken from reference TRBV11-3 and TRBJ2-3, is EAGVVQSPRYKIIEKKQPVAFWCNPISGHNTLYWYLQNLGQGPELLIRYENEEAVDDSQLPKDRFSAERLKGVDSTLKIQPAELGDSAVYLCASSLDGQGSTDTQYFGPGTRLTVL.

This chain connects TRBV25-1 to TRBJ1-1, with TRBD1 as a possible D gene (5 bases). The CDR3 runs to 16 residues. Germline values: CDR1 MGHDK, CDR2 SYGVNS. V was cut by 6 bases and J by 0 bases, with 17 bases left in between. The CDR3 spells CASSALRTGVNTEAFF. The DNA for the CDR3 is TGTGCCAGCAGCGCCTTAAGAACAGGCGTGAACACTGAAGCTTTCTTT.

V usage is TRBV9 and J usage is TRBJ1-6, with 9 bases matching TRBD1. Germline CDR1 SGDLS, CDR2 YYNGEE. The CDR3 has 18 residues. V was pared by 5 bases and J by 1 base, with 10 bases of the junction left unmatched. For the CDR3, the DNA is TGTGCCAGCAGGTGGGGACAGGGAAGAGAATCCTATAATTCACCCCTCCACTTT. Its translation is CASRWGQGRESYNSPLHF.

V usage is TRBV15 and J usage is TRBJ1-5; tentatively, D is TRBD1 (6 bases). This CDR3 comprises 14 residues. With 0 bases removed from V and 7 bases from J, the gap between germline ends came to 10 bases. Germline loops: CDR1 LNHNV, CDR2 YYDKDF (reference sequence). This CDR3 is CATSRDRGRQPQHF. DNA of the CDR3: TGTGCCACCAGCAGAGACAGGGGAAGACAGCCCCAGCATTTT.

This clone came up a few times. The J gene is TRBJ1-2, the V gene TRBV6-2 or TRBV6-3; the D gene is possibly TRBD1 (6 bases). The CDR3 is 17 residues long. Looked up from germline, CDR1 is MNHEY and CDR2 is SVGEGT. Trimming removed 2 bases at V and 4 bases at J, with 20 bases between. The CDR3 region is CASSYMRQAELPYGYTF. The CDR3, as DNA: TGTGCCAGCAGTTACATGCGACAGGCGGAACTTCCCTATGGCTACACCTTC.

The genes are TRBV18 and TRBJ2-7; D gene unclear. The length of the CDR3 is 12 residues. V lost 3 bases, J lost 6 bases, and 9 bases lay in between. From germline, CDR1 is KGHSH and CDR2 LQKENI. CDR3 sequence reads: CASSPTTLEQYF. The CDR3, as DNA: TGTGCCAGCTCACCGACAACCCTCGAGCAGTACTTC.

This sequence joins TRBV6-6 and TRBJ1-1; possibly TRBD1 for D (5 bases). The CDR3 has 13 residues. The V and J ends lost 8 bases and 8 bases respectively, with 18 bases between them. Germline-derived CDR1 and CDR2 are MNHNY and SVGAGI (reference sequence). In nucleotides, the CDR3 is TGTGCCAGCTCTCAATCCACAGGACCCGAAGCTTTCTTT. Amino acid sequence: CASSQSTGPEAFF.

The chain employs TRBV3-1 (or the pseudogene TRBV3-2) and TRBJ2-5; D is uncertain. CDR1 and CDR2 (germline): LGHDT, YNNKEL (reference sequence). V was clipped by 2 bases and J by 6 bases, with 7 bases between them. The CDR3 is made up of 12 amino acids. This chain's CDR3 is CASSQPKQTQYF. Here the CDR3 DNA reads TGTGCCAGCAGCCAACCTAAGCAGACCCAGTACTTC.

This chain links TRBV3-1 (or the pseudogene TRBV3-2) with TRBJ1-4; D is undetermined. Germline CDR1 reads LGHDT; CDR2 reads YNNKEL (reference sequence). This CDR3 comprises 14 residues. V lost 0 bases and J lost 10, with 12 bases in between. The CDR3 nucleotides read TGTGCCAGCAGCCAAGATGTACCGATCGGAAAACTGTTTTTT. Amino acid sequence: CASSQDVPIGKLFF.

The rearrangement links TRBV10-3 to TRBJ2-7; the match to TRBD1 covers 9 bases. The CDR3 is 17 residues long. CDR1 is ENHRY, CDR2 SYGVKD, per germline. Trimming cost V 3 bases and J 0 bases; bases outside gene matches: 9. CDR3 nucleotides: TGTGCCATCAGTGACCCGGGACAGGGCTTAAGCTCCTACGAGCAGTACTTC. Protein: CAISDPGQGLSSYEQYF.

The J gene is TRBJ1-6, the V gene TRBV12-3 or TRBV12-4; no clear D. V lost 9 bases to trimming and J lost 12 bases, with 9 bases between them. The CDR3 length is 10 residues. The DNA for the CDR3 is TGTGCCAGAGCGGTACTACCCCTCCACTTT. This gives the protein CARAVLPLHF.

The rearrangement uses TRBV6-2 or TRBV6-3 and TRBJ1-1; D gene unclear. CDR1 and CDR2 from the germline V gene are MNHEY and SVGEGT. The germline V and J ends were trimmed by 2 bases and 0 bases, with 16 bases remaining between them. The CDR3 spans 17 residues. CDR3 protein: CASSYPSAGNMNTEAFF. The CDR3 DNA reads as TGTGCCAGCAGTTACCCGTCGGCAGGCAATATGAACACTGAAGCTTTCTTT.

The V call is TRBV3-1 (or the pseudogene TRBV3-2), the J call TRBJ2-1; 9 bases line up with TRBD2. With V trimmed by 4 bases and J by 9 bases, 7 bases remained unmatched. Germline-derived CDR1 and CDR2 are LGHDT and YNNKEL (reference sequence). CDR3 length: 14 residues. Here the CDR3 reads CASSPAGGRGEQFF. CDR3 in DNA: TGTGCCAGCAGCCCAGCGGGGGGAAGGGGTGAGCAGTTCTTC.

The CDR3 here is CAWTGSKNIQYF. CDR3 nucleotides: TGTGCCTGGACAGGGTCCAAAAACATTCAGTACTTC. The rearrangement joins TRBV30 to TRBJ2-4; perhaps TRBD1 as D (5 bases). V lost 4 bases and J lost 2, with 6 bases in between. The CDR3 loop spans 12 amino acids. Germline CDR1 and CDR2: GTSNPN and SVGIG (reference sequence).

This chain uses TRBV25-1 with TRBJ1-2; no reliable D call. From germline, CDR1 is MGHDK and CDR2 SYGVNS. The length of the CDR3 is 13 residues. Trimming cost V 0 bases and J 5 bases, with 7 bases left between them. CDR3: CASSEYEGYGYTF. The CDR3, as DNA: TGTGCCAGCAGTGAATATGAGGGATATGGCTACACCTTC.